Sequencing of this T cell receptor (beta chain) was carried out in a study of blood T cell repertoires in COVID-19. The assay was immunoSEQ multiplex PCR, and TCRdb's table has in-frame clones only and misses some. The table includes around 250,000 clones, 80% to 90% detected once. A COVID-19 case had been met by exposed participants during the 2 weeks before study entry. This receptor was identified in a woman aged 40 to 50 who had been exposed to COVID-19. Source material: PBMCs or T cells enriched from blood (not recorded which).

The CDR3 loop is CASTQPRQQQEAFF. The DNA of the CDR3 is TGTGCCAGCACTCAACCGCGACAACAACAAGAAGCTTTCTTT. The chain is built from TRBV28 and TRBJ1-1; D unclear. Trimming stripped 7 bases from V and 8 bases from J, with 20 bases between. Per germline, CDR1 MDHEN and CDR2 SYDVKM. The CDR3 covers 14 residues.